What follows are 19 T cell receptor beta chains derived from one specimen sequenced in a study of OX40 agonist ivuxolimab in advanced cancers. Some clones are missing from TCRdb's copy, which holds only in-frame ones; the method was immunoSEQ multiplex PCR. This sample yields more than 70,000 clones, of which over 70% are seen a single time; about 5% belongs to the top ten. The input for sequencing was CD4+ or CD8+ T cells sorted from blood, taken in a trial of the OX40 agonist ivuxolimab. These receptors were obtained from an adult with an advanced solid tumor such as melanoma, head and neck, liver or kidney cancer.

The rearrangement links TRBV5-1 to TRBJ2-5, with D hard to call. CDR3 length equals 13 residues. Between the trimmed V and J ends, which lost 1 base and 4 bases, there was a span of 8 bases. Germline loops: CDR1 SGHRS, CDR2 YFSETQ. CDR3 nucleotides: TGCGCCAGCAGCTTGTGGTCGGGAGAGACCCAGTACTTC. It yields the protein CASSLWSGETQYF.

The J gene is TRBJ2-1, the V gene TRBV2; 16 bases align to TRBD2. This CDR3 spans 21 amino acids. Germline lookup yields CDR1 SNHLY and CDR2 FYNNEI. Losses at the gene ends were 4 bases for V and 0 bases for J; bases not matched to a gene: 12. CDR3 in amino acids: CASSGSTGTSGGASSYNEQFF. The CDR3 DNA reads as TGTGCCAGCAGTGGCAGTACCGGGACTAGCGGGGGGGCGAGCTCCTACAATGAGCAGTTCTTC.

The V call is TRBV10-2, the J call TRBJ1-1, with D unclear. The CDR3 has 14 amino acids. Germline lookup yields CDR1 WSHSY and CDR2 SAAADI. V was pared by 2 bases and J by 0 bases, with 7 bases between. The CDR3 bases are TGCGCCAGCAGTGAGATTGGGTTGAACACTGAAGCTTTCTTT. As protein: CASSEIGLNTEAFF.

CDR3 sequence: CASSIFFRDGYTF. As DNA, the CDR3 is TGTGCCAGTAGTATTTTTTTTAGGGACGGCTACACCTTC. The V and J genes are TRBV19 and TRBJ1-2; D might be TRBD1 (5 bases). V was trimmed by 3 bases and J by 8 bases, leaving 13 bases between them. Germline V gives CDR1 LNHDA, CDR2 SQIVND (reference sequence). This CDR3 has 13 residues. Variable domain in full (rest from reference TRBV19 and TRBJ1-2): DGGITQSPKYLFRKEGQNVTLSCEQNLNHDAMYWYRQDPGQGLRLIYYSQIVNDFQKGDIAEGYSVSREKKESFPLTVTSAQKNPTAFYLCASSIFFRDGYTFGSGTRLTVV.

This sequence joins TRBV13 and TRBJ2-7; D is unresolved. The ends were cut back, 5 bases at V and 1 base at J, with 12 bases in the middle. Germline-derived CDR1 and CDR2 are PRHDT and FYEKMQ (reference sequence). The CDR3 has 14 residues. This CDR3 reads CASSERRSSYEQYF. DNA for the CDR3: TGTGCCAGCAGCGAAAGACGGTCATCCTACGAGCAGTACTTC.

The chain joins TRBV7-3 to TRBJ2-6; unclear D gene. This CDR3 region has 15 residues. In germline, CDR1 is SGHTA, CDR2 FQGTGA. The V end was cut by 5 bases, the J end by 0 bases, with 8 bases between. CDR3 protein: CASSHQASGANVLTF. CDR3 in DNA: TGTGCCAGCAGCCACCAAGCCTCTGGGGCCAACGTCCTGACTTTC.

CDR3 region: CASSYQTGVGDTQYF. CDR3 coding DNA: TGTGCCAGCAGTTACCAGACAGGGGTTGGAGATACGCAGTATTTT. The J gene is TRBJ2-3, the V gene TRBV6-5, with TRBD1 matching 8 bases. Trimming took 2 bases from V and 5 from J; bases not matched to a gene: 6. The germline gives CDR1 MNHEY, CDR2 SVGAGI. This CDR3 has 15 amino acids.

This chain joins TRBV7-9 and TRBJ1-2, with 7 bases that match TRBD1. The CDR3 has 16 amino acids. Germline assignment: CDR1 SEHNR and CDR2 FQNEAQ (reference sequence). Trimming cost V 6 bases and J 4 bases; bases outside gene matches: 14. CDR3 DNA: TGTGCCAGCAGTCTTAGTTCCCAGGGGGGTAGCTATGGCTACACCTTC. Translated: CASSLSSQGGSYGYTF.

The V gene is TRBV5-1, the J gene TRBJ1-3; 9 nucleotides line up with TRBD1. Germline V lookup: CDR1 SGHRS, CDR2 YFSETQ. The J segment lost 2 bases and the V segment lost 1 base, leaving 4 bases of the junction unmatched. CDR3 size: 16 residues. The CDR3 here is CASSLTGGKPGNTIYF. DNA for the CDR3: TGCGCCAGCAGCTTGACAGGGGGCAAGCCTGGAAACACCATATATTTT.

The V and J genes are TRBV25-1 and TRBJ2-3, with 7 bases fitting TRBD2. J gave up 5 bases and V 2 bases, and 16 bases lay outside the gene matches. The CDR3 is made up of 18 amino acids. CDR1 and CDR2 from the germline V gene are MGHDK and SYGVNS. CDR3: CASSEKASGTFPQDTQYF. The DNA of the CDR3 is TGTGCCAGCAGTGAAAAGGCTAGCGGCACCTTCCCACAAGATACGCAGTATTTT.

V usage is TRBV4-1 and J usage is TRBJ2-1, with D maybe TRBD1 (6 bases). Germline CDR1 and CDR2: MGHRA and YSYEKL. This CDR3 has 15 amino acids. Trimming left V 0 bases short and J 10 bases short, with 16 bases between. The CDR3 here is CASSQEPVGGGEQFF. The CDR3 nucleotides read TGCGCCAGCAGCCAAGAGCCCGTAGGGGGTGGCGAGCAGTTCTTC.

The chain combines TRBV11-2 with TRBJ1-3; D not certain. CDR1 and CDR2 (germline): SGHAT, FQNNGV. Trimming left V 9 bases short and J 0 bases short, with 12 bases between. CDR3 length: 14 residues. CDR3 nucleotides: TGTGCCAGTAGCCTCGCGAACTCTGGAAACACCATATATTTT. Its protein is CASSLANSGNTIYF.

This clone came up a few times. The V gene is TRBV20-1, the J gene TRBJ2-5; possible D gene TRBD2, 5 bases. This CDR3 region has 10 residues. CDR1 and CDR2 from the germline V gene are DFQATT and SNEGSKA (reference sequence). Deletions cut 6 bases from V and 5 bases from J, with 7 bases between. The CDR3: CSATGETQYF. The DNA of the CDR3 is TGCAGTGCCACGGGGGAGACCCAGTACTTC.

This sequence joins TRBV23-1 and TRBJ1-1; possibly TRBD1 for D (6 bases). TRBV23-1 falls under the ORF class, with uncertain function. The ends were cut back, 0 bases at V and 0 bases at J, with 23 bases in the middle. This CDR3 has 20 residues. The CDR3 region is CASSQSLGGRTGKMNTEAFF. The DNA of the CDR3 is TGCGCCAGCAGTCAATCGTTGGGGGGGCGAACCGGTAAAATGAACACTGAAGCTTTCTTT.

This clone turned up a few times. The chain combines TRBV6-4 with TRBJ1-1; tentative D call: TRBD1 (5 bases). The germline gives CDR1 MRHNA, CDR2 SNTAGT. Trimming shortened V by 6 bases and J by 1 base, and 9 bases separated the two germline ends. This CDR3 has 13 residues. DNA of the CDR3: TGTGCCAGCAGCGCACAGGAGAACACTGAAGCTTTCTTT. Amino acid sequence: CASSAQENTEAFF.

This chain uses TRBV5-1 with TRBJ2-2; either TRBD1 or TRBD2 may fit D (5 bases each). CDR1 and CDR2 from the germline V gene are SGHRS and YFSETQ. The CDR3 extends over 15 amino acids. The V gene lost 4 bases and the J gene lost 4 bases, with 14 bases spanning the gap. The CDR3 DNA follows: TGCGCCAGCAGCCCGGGGACCGCGTCCACCGGGGAGCTGTTTTTT. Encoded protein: CASSPGTASTGELFF.

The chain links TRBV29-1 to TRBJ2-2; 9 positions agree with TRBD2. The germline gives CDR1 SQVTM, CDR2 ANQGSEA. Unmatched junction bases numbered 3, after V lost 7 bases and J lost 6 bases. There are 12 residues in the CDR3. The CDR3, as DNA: TGCAGCGGGACTAGCGAAGCCGGGGAGCTGTTTTTT. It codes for CSGTSEAGELFF.

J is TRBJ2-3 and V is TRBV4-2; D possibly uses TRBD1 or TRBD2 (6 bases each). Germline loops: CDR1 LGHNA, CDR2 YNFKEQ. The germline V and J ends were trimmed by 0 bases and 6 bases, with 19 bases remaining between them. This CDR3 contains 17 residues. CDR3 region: CASSQDRLGGFSDTQYF. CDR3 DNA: TGTGCCAGCAGCCAAGATCGGCTAGGGGGGTTTTCGGATACGCAGTATTTT.

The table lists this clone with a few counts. This chain's CDR3 is CASSLLGAENTEAFF. CDR3 nucleotides: TGTGCCAGCAGTCTCCTGGGGGCAGAGAACACTGAAGCTTTCTTT. The J gene is TRBJ1-1, the V gene TRBV2; the D gene is possibly TRBD1 (6 bases). Germline CDR1 is SNHLY and CDR2 is FYNNEI. The CDR3 loop spans 15 amino acids. Trimming stripped 5 bases from V and 1 base from J, with 14 bases between.